Shown below are 27 T cell receptor beta chains from a single sample sequenced in a study of blood T cell repertoires in COVID-19. The table came from immunoSEQ multiplex PCR; TCRdb's copy has only in-frame clones and leaves some out. The top ten hold 5.8% of the sample, which has tens of thousands of clones, around 90% seen once. Sequences were obtained from peripheral blood. These receptor sequences come from a man in his forties or fifties with active COVID-19.

As DNA, the CDR3 is TGTGCCAGCACCCCCCAGGGCGGGAACACTGAAGCTTTCTTT. It translates to CASTPQGGNTEAFF. This rearrangement joins TRBV6-5 to TRBJ1-1; D is possibly TRBD1 (5 bases). The germline V gene encodes CDR1 MNHEY and CDR2 SVGAGI. Deletions cut 7 bases from V and 1 base from J, with 13 bases between. This CDR3 is 14 amino acids long.

This chain joins TRBV5-6 and TRBJ2-7; maybe TRBD1 (5 bases). V gave up 7 bases and J gave up 2 bases, with 10 bases separating them. This CDR3 has 12 amino acids. Germline V lookup: CDR1 SGHDT, CDR2 YYEEEE. The CDR3 region is CASGAPAYEQYF. The CDR3 DNA reads as TGTGCCAGCGGGGCACCCGCCTACGAGCAGTACTTC.

The chain couples TRBV12-3 or TRBV12-4 to TRBJ1-2; possibly TRBD1 for D (6 bases). V shed 7 bases and J shed 7 bases, with 13 bases lying between them. CDR3 length: 12 amino acids. As DNA, the CDR3 is TGTGCCAGCAACGATCAAGGGGGTGGCTACACCTTC. It specifies CASNDQGGGYTF.

This clone was seen only a few times. V and J are TRBV7-2 and TRBJ2-1; TRBD2 agrees at 9 bases. CDR1 is SGHTA, CDR2 FQGNSA, per germline. The V gene end was trimmed by 5 bases and the J gene end by 6 bases; junction bases not matched to a gene: 8. The CDR3 has 15 amino acids. CDR3 DNA sequence: TGTGCCAGCAGCCCTCAAGCGGGAGGAAGCAATGAGCAGTTCTTC. Translating it yields CASSPQAGGSNEQFF.

J is TRBJ2-5 and V is TRBV7-2, with D possibly TRBD1 on 6 matching bases. Deletions cut 1 base from V and 4 bases from J, with 13 bases between. Germline V lookup: CDR1 SGHTA, CDR2 FQGNSA. This CDR3 region has 15 residues. This chain's CDR3 is CASSLEYRAPETQYF. The CDR3 DNA sequence: TGTGCCAGCAGCTTAGAATACAGGGCCCCAGAGACCCAGTACTTC.

J is TRBJ2-5 and V is TRBV30; 7 positions agree with TRBD2. Losses at the gene ends were 1 base for V and 4 bases for J; bases not matched to a gene: 3. CDR3 length: 13 residues. Germline V gene sequence: CDR1 GTSNPN, CDR2 SVGIG (reference sequence). CDR3 sequence reads: CAWSGGGRETQYF. The CDR3, as DNA: TGTGCCTGGAGTGGTGGCGGGAGAGAGACCCAGTACTTC.

V usage is TRBV2 and J usage is TRBJ2-7; TRBD2 matches at 9 bases. Germline assignment: CDR1 SNHLY and CDR2 FYNNEI. This CDR3 is 13 amino acids long. With 7 bases clipped from V and 5 bases from J, the junction kept 6 bases outside the gene matches. CDR3 nucleotide sequence: TGTGCCAGCACCCGGACTAGCGCCCACGAGCAGTACTTC. Translation gives CASTRTSAHEQYF.

The CDR3 DNA reads as TGTGCCAGCAGCCCTCGAAAGGAACAGACAGATACGCAGTATTTT. Amino acids: CASSPRKEQTDTQYF. The rearrangement uses TRBV7-2 and TRBJ2-3; D call uncertain. The CDR3 consists of 15 residues. The V end lost 5 bases, the J end lost 3 bases, and 15 bases lay between the germline ends. Per the germline V gene, CDR1 is SGHTA and CDR2 is FQGNSA.

This clone was seen a single time. The chain is built from TRBV24-1 and TRBJ2-5; weak D call: TRBD2 (6 bases). The CDR3 is made up of 15 amino acids. V lost 4 bases and J 1 base, leaving 12 bases between the germline ends. The V gene's germline CDR1 is KGHDR and CDR2 SFDVKD. CDR3 residues: CATSEWLGGQETQYF. CDR3 coding DNA: TGTGCCACCAGTGAATGGTTGGGGGGCCAAGAGACCCAGTACTTC.

V usage is TRBV29-1 and J usage is TRBJ2-3, with 8 positions matching TRBD2. Per the germline V gene, CDR1 is SQVTM and CDR2 is ANQGSEA. The J segment lost 4 bases and the V segment lost 0 bases, leaving 12 bases of the junction unmatched. The length of the CDR3 is 17 residues. As DNA, the CDR3 is TGCAGCGTTGAAGATTGGCGGCGGGGGGTCTGGGCAGATACGCAGTATTTT. Its protein product is CSVEDWRRGVWADTQYF.

This chain connects TRBV12-3 or TRBV12-4 to TRBJ2-3, with a possible D match to TRBD1 (5 bases). The V end lost 5 bases, the J end lost 5 bases, and 11 bases lay between the germline ends. This CDR3 region has 13 residues. Here the CDR3 DNA reads TGTGCCAGCAGTCAGGGATTGGGAGATACGCAGTATTTT. Protein: CASSQGLGDTQYF.

The chain employs TRBV7-2 and TRBJ2-1, with D perhaps matching TRBD2 (6 bases). Between the trimmed V and J ends, which lost 1 base and 7 bases, there was a span of 11 bases. The CDR3 has 14 residues. Germline V gene data show CDR1 as SGHTA and CDR2 as FQGNSA. CDR3 sequence: CASSLERGWNEQFF. The CDR3 DNA reads TGTGCCAGCAGCTTAGAACGGGGGTGGAATGAGCAGTTCTTC. Combining the CDR3 with reference TRBV7-2 and TRBJ2-1 gives the whole variable domain GAGVSQSPSNKVTEKGKDVELRCDPISGHTALYWYRQSLGQGLEFLIYFQGNSAPDKSGLPSDRFSAERTGGSVSTLTIQRTQQEDSAVYLCASSLERGWNEQFFGPGTRLTVL.

This chain connects TRBV4-1 to TRBJ2-7; no clear D. This CDR3 has 13 amino acids. The V gene lost 0 bases and the J gene lost 4 bases, with 7 bases spanning the gap. Germline V CDR1 and CDR2: MGHRA, YSYEKL. The CDR3 here is CASSQDPLYEQYF. CDR3 nucleotides: TGCGCCAGCAGCCAAGATCCTTTATACGAGCAGTACTTC.

The chain uses TRBV4-3 and TRBJ2-3; D uncertain. The CDR3 totals 12 residues. V was shortened by 5 bases and J by 6 bases, with 9 bases between the two germline ends. CDR1 LGHNA and CDR2 YSLEER come from the germline V gene. For the CDR3, the DNA is TGCGCCAGCAGCTTTACCGGGGATACGCAGTATTTT. This translates into CASSFTGDTQYF.

The gene calls are TRBV18 and TRBJ2-1, with a possible D match to TRBD2 (6 bases). Germline lookup yields CDR1 KGHSH and CDR2 LQKENI. This CDR3 spans 16 amino acids. The V end lost 5 bases, the J end lost 0 bases, and 14 bases lay between the germline ends. The CDR3 DNA reads as TGTGCCAGCTCAAGTAGTAGCGGAGGCTCCTACAATGAGCAGTTCTTC. Residues: CASSSSSGGSYNEQFF.

The chain uses TRBV25-1 and TRBJ1-6; 10 bases are shared with TRBD1. The V and J ends lost 1 base and 9 bases, in that order; junction bases with no gene match: 6. CDR3 length: 16 amino acids. CDR1 is MGHDK, CDR2 SYGVNS, per germline. The CDR3 DNA follows: TGTGCCAGCAGTGAATTGGGACAGGGGATCGGTTCACCCCTCCACTTT. It translates to CASSELGQGIGSPLHF.

The CDR3 DNA is TGCGCCAGCAGCTTGGGGACTAGCGTGAACACCGGGGAGCTGTTTTTT. Translation: CASSLGTSVNTGELFF. The chain couples TRBV5-1 to TRBJ2-2; 9 bases align to TRBD2. CDR3 length: 16 amino acids. Germline V lookup: CDR1 SGHRS, CDR2 YFSETQ. V shed 0 bases, J shed 1 base, and the junction held 1 base outside the gene matches.

As DNA, the CDR3 is TGTGCCAGCAGCTTGACAGGGAACTACAATGAGCAGTTCTTC. Its translation: CASSLTGNYNEQFF. The genes are TRBV11-2 and TRBJ2-1; TRBD1 matches at 7 bases. CDR1 is SGHAT, CDR2 FQNNGV, per germline. V trimming: 3 bases; J trimming: 3 bases; junction bases outside the gene matches: 2. The CDR3 loop spans 14 amino acids.

The CDR3 is CSVVWARGLGAYEQYF. The CDR3 DNA reads TGCAGCGTTGTTTGGGCGCGGGGGCTCGGGGCCTACGAGCAGTACTTC. The chain has TRBV29-1 and TRBJ2-7, with a tentative D call TRBD2 (7 bases). Germline V gene data show CDR1 as SQVTM and CDR2 as ANQGSEA. The CDR3 runs to 16 residues. Trimming shortened V by 4 bases and J by 2 bases, and 21 bases separated the two germline ends.

V usage is TRBV7-6 and J usage is TRBJ2-2; TRBD1 matches at 9 bases. Per the germline V gene, CDR1 is SGHVS and CDR2 is FNYEAQ. The CDR3 has 17 residues. V shed 5 bases and J 6 bases; nucleotides not matched to a gene: 13. The CDR3, as DNA: TGTGCCAGCAGCCTGGATGCATGGGGACAGGGTGCCGGGGAGCTGTTTTTT. It translates to CASSLDAWGQGAGELFF.

This clone was counted a single time. This chain connects TRBV30 to TRBJ2-5, with 9 bases aligning to TRBD2. The CDR3 runs 17 residues. CDR1 and CDR2 from the germline V gene are GTSNPN and SVGIG (reference sequence). V was clipped by 2 bases and J by 0 bases; unmatched bases: 10. CDR3 nucleotide sequence: TGTGCCTGGAGTAGTGTGACTAGCGGTGGGTACCAAGAGACCCAGTACTTC. Amino acid sequence: CAWSSVTSGGYQETQYF.

This sequence joins TRBV28 and TRBJ2-7, with TRBD1 matching over 10 bases. The ends lost 6 bases at V and 3 bases at J; junction bases unmatched: 5. The CDR3 covers 14 residues. Looked up from germline, CDR1 is MDHEN and CDR2 is SYDVKM. The CDR3 loop is CASSPRTGGYEQYF. The CDR3 nucleotides are TGTGCCAGCAGCCCCCGGACAGGGGGCTACGAGCAGTACTTC.

The table lists this clone with many counts. V gene TRBV6-5 combines with J gene TRBJ1-2; D unclear. The germline gives CDR1 MNHEY, CDR2 SVGAGI. Between the trimmed V and J ends, which lost 11 bases and 1 base, there was a span of 11 bases. The CDR3 spans 12 residues. The DNA of the CDR3 is TGTGCCTCGTCTCCCAGTAACTATGGCTACACCTTC. It encodes CASSPSNYGYTF.

The chain joins TRBV30 to TRBJ1-3, with TRBD1 matching over 9 bases. Germline V gene lookup returns CDR1 GTSNPN and CDR2 SVGIG (reference sequence). The CDR3 extends over 13 amino acids. In nucleotides, the CDR3 is TGTGCTTCTGGACAGGGGTTTGGAAACACCATATATTTT. Translated: CASGQGFGNTIYF.

The chain joins TRBV9 to TRBJ1-1, with a weak D call TRBD1 (5 bases). This CDR3 comprises 22 residues. V lost 3 bases to trimming and J lost 1 base, with 34 bases between them. Germline loops: CDR1 SGDLS, CDR2 YYNGEE. The CDR3 here is CASSAERAGVLTRLGRNTEAFF. The CDR3 DNA reads as TGTGCCAGCAGCGCCGAGCGAGCGGGGGTCTTGACTCGCTTGGGGAGGAACACTGAAGCTTTCTTT.

The chain links TRBV9 to TRBJ2-3; perhaps TRBD1 as D (6 bases). The CDR3 sequence is 15 residues long. V shed 1 base and J shed 6 bases, with 15 bases lying between them. CDR1 and CDR2 from the germline V gene are SGDLS and YYNGEE. The chain's CDR3 is CASSVRMGAGDTQYF. CDR3 coding DNA: TGTGCCAGCAGCGTAAGAATGGGGGCCGGGGATACGCAGTATTTT.

V usage is TRBV9 and J usage is TRBJ2-7, with 16 bases fitting TRBD2. The V gene end was trimmed by 5 bases and the J gene end by 0 bases; junction bases not matched to a gene: 11. The CDR3 runs to 19 residues. The germline gives CDR1 SGDLS, CDR2 YYNGEE. The CDR3 protein is CASSPSGLAGGGGSYEQYF. The CDR3, as DNA: TGTGCCAGCAGTCCATCGGGACTAGCGGGGGGGGGAGGCTCCTACGAGCAGTACTTC. The full variable domain, with the rest looked up from reference TRBV9 and TRBJ2-7, is DSGVTQTPKHLITATGQRVTLRCSPRSGDLSVYWYQQSLDQGLQFLIQYYNGEERAKGNILERFSAQQFPDLHSELNLSSLELGDSALYFCASSPSGLAGGGGSYEQYFGPGTRLTVT.